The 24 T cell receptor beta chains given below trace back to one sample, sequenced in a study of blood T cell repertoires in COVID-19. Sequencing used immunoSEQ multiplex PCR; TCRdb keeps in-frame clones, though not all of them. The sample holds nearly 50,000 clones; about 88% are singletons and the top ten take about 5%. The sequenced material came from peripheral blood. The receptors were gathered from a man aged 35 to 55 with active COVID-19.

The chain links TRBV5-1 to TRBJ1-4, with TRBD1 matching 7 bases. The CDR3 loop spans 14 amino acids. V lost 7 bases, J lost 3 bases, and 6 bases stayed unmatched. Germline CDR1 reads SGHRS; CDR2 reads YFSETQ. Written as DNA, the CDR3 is TGCGCCAGCGATCCGACAGGGTCTAATGAAAAACTGTTTTTT. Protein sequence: CASDPTGSNEKLFF.

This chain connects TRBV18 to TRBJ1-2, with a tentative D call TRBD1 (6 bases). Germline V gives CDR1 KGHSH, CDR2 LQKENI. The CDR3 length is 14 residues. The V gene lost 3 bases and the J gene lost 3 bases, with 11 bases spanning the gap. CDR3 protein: CASSPRQEDYGYTF. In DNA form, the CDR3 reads TGTGCCAGCTCACCGCGACAGGAAGACTATGGCTACACCTTC.

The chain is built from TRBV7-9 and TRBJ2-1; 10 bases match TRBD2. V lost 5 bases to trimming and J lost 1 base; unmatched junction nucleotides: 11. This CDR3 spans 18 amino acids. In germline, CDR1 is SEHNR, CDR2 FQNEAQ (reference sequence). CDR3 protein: CASSPQGFSGRSYNEQFF. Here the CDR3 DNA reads TGTGCCAGCAGCCCCCAAGGTTTTAGCGGGAGGTCCTACAATGAGCAGTTCTTC.

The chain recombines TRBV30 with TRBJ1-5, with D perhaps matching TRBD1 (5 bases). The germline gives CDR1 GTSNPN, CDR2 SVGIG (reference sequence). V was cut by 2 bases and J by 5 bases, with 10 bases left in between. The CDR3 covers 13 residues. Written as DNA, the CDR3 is TGTGCCTGGAGTCGACAGCGGGATCAGCCCCAGCATTTT. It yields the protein CAWSRQRDQPQHF.

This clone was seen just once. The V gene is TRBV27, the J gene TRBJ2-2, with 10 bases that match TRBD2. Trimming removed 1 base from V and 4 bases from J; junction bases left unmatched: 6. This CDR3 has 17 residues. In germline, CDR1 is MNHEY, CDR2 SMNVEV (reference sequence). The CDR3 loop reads CASSLWGAGGGTGELFF. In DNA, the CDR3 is TGTGCCAGCAGTTTATGGGGAGCGGGAGGGGGCACCGGGGAGCTGTTTTTT.

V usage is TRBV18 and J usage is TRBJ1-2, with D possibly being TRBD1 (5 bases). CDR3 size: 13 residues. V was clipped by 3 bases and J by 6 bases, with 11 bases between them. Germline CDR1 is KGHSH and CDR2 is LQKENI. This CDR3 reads CASSPPTEHGYTF. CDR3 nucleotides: TGTGCCAGCTCACCCCCGACAGAGCATGGCTACACCTTC.

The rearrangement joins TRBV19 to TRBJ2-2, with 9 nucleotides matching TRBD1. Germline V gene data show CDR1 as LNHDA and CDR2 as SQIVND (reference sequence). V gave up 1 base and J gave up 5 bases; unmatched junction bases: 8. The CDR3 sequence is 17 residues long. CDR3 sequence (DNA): TGTGCCAGTAGTATAGGGCGGGACAGGGCGGAGACCGGGGAGCTGTTTTTT. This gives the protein CASSIGRDRAETGELFF.

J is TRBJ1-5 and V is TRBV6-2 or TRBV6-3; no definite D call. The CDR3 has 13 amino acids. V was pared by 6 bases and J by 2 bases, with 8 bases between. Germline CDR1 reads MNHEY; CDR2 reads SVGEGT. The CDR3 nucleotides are TGTGCCAGCAGCTTACAAGGCAATCAGCCCCAGCATTTT. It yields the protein CASSLQGNQPQHF.

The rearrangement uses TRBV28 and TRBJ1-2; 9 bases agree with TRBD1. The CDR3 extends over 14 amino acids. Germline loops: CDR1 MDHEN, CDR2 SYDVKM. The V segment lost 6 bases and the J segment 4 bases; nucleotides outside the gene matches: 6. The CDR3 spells CASRRGQGTYGYTF. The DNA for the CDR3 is TGTGCCAGCAGACGGGGACAGGGCACCTATGGCTACACCTTC.

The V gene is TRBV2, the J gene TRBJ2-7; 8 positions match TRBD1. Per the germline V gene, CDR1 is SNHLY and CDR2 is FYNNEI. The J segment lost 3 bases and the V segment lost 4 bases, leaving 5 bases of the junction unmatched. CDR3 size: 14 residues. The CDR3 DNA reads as TGTGCCAGCAGTGCCCCGGGACAGGTCTACGAGCAGTACTTC. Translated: CASSAPGQVYEQYF.

CDR3 amino acids: CASSSGTGGKYRTGELFF. CDR3 in DNA: TGTGCCAGCAGCTCCGGGACGGGGGGCAAATACCGCACCGGGGAGCTGTTTTTT. V gene TRBV7-9 combines with J gene TRBJ2-2, with D perhaps matching TRBD2 (7 bases). V lost 4 bases and J lost 4, with 22 bases in between. Germline V gene sequence: CDR1 SEHNR, CDR2 FQNEAQ (reference sequence). The CDR3 loop spans 18 amino acids.

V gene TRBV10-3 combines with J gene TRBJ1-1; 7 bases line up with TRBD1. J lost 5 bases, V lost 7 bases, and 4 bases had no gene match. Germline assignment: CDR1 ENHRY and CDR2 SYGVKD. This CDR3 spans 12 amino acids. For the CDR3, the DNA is TGTGCCATCAAACAGGGGCGAACTGAAGCTTTCTTT. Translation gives CAIKQGRTEAFF.

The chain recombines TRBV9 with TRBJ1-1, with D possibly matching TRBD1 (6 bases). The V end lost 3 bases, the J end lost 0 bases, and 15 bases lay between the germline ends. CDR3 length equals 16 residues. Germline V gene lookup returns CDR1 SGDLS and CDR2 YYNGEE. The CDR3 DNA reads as TGTGCCAGCAGCGAACGACAGGAGGAAATGAACACTGAAGCTTTCTTT. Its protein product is CASSERQEEMNTEAFF.

The CDR3 bases are TGTGCCAGAAGCTCAGGTCGGGAGGTTAAAGAGACCCAGTACTTC. Protein sequence: CARSSGREVKETQYF. The chain has TRBV5-3 and TRBJ2-5; 7 bases agree with TRBD2. TRBV5-3 is labeled an ORF, and its function is uncertain. V was pared by 3 bases and J by 3 bases, with 8 bases of the junction left unmatched. The CDR3 totals 15 residues.

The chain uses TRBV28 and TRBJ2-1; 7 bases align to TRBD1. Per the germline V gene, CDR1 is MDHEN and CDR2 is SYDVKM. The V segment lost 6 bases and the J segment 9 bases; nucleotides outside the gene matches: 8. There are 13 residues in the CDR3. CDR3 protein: CASRRQGTGEQFF. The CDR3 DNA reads TGTGCCAGCAGAAGACAGGGTACGGGTGAGCAGTTCTTC.

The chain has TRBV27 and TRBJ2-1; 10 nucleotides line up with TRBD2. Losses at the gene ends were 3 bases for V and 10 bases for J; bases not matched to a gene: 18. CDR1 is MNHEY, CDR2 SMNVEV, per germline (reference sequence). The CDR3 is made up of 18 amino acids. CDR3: CASSFRTSGLWGGGEQFF. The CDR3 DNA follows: TGTGCCAGCAGTTTTAGGACTAGCGGTTTGTGGGGGGGCGGGGAGCAGTTCTTC.

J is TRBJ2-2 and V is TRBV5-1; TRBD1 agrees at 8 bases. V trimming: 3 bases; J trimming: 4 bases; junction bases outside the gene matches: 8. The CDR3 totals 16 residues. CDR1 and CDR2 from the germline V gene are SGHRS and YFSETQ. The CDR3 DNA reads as TGCGCCAGCAGCTCTCGACAGGGGCTGCGCACCGGGGAGCTGTTTTTT. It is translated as CASSSRQGLRTGELFF.

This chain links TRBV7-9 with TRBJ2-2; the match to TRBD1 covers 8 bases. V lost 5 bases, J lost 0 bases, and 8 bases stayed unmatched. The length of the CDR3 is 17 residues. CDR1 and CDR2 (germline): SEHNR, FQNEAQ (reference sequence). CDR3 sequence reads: CASSRAMTGANTGELFF. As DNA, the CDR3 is TGTGCCAGCAGCCGCGCCATGACAGGGGCGAACACCGGGGAGCTGTTTTTT.

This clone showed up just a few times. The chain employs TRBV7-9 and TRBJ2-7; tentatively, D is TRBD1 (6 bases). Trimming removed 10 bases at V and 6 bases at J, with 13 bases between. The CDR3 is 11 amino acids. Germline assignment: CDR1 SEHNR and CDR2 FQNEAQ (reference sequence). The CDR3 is CATVEGGEQYF. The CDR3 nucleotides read TGTGCCACCGTGGAAGGGGGCGAGCAGTACTTC.

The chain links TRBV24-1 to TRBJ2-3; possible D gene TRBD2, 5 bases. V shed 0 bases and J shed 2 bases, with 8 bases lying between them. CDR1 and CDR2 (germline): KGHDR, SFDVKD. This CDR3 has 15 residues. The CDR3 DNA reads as TGTGCCACCAGTGATTTGCGGGATATCACAGATACGCAGTATTTT. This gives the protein CATSDLRDITDTQYF.

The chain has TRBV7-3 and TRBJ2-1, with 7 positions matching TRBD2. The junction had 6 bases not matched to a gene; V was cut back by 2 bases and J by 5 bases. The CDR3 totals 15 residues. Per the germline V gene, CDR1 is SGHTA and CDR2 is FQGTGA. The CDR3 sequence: CASSLLEGTNNEQFF. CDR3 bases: TGTGCCAGCAGCTTACTTGAGGGGACTAACAATGAGCAGTTCTTC.

In DNA form, the CDR3 reads TGTGCCAGCAGCCGCGACAGGGAGTACACTGAAGCTTTCTTT. It yields the protein CASSRDREYTEAFF. This rearrangement joins TRBV7-9 to TRBJ1-1; 7 positions match TRBD1. CDR3 size: 14 residues. J gave up 3 bases and V 5 bases, and 6 bases lay outside the gene matches. CDR1 is SEHNR, CDR2 FQNEAQ, per germline (reference sequence).

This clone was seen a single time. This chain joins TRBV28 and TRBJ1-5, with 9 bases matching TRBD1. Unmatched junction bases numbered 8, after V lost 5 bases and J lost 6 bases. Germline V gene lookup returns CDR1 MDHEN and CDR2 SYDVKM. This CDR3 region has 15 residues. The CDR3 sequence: CASSPRDRAGQPQHF. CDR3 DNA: TGTGCCAGCAGTCCAAGGGACAGGGCGGGTCAGCCCCAGCATTTT.

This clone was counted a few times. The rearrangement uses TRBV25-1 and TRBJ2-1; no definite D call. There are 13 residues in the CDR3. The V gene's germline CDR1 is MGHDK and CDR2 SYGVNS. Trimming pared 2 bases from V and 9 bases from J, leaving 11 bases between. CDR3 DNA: TGTGCCAGCAGTGAAAATGCTAGGAGTGAGCAGTTCTTC. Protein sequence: CASSENARSEQFF.